One T cell receptor (beta chain) is described in this entry. Its antigen is not known. This CDR3 contains 13 residues. The germline V gene has CDR1 SGHRS and CDR2 YFSETQ. The data are from a study of T cells expressing NK-cell markers. Study background: Seven HCMV-seropositive donors and one seronegative donor made up the eight sequenced donors.

TCRdb reprocessed the 5' RACE reads and keeps a single row for each CDR3 protein, giving no DNA. The sample table includes about 430,000 distinct CDR3 sequences. Findings of the study overall: The CD3+CD56-NKG2C+ fraction was also led by these clonotypes in several donors. It was still unclear whether expanded NKG2C+ T cell clones were HCMV specific.

The gene calls are TRBV5-1 and TRBJ2-5; TCRdb's assignment of TRBD1 cannot be checked, as there is no DNA. Sequencing input: blood T cells: a sorted CD56 or NKG2C T cell subset, CD4+ or CD8+ T cells, or bulk PBMC T cells (not recorded which). The sequence came from a woman in her 50s in good health. Here the CDR3 reads CASRTDLRAAQYF. Full variable domain (rest looked up from reference TRBV5-1 and TRBJ2-5): KAGVTQTPRYLIKTRGQQVTLSCSPISGHRSVSWYQQTPGQGLQFLFEYFSETQRNKGNFPGRFSGRQFSNSRSEMNVSTLELGDSALYLCASRTDLRAAQYFGPGTRLLVL.